This is a list of T cell receptor beta chains from one sample in a study of blood T cell repertoires in COVID-19. TCRdb's table, derived via immunoSEQ multiplex PCR, lists solely in-frame clones and lacks some. Of a few hundred thousand clones in the sample, approximately 80% were seen once. Sequences were obtained from peripheral blood. The receptors were sampled from a human donor in a cohort sampled during active COVID-19. CDR3s leave out the opening cysteine and the closing phenylalanine or tryptophan.

j_gene,v_gene,CDR3aa
TRBJ2-3,TRBV5-1,ASSLGIAGGPRSDTQY
TRBJ2-3,TRBV10-1,ASSRTSGRAREDTQY
TRBJ1-2,TRBV5-8,ASRQTGVDYGYT
TRBJ2-1,TRBV6-1,ASSEAVRLDKHNEQF
TRBJ2-3,TRBV7-2,ASSRTSGGGRGTQY
TRBJ1-1,TRBV18,ASSPTLGGQGTEAF
TRBJ2-3,TRBV2,ASSPPGLAGSDTQY
TRBJ2-3,TRBV11-2,ASSYLGRGGTDTQY
TRBJ2-7,TRBV2,ASSVLATYEQY
TRBJ2-5,TRBV28,ASSFIPHRGKETQY
TRBJ1-1,TRBV18,ASSRLNRGLHTEAF
TRBJ1-2,TRBV21-1,ASSGTAANYGYT
TRBJ2-7,TRBV7-2,ASSLGSRVGQGLY
TRBJ2-5,TRBV7-9,ASSPRLAERETQY
TRBJ2-2,TRBV19,ASSIDRDAGELF
TRBJ1-1,TRBV5-6,ASSGAGRQNTEAF
TRBJ1-3,TRBV6-5,ASSYGTGFGNTIY
TRBJ1-5,TRBV7-9,ASSLGGSQPQH
TRBJ2-4,TRBV24-1,ATSGTGSNIQY
TRBJ1-1,TRBV10-2,ASSESQGGMTEAF
TRBJ2-7,TRBV10-3,AIMAGDDNSFYEQY
TRBJ2-1,TRBV9,ASSPPRREINEQF
TRBJ1-6,TRBV28,ASTRGGTANSPLH
TRBJ1-3,TRBV11-2,ASSFFQGGIGNTIY
TRBJ2-1,TRBV4-1,ASSHGTSGSSYNEQF
TRBJ1-6,TRBV28,ASVSPGAGPDSPLH
TRBJ2-7,TRBV7-2,ASSSGAGRWQY